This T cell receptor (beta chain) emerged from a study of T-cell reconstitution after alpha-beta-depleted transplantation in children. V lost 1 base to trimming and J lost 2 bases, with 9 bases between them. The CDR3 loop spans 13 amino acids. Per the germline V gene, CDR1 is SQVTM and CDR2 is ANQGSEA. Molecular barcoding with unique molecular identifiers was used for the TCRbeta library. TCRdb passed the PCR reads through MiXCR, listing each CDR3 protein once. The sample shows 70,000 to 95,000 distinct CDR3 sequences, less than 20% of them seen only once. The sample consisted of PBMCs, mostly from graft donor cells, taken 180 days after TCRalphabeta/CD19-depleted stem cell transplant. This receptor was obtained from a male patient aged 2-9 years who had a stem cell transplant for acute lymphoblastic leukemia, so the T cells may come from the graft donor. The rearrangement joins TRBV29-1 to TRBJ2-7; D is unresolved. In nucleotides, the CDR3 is TGCAGCGTTGAAGGGCAGGAGACCTACGAGCAGTACTTC. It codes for CSVEGQETYEQYF.